Each of the 18 T cell receptor beta chains below was sequenced from the same sample in a study of cytomegalovirus exposure and HLA in healthy donors. It was with 60 Vbeta and 13 Jbeta primers that the PCR ran. The repertoire was sequenced with immunoSEQ multiplex PCR; TCRdb's copy has only in-frame clones and lacks some. The sample holds around 150,000 clones, around 88% seen once. Sequenced input: PBMCs. The receptor set was obtained from a woman in her thirties in good health and CMV-seronegative.

The J gene is TRBJ2-4, the V gene TRBV5-5, with D perhaps matching TRBD1 (5 bases). Trimming took off 0 bases at V and 7 bases at J, with 11 bases between the two ends. The CDR3 is 14 residues long. Germline loops: CDR1 SGHKS, CDR2 YYEKEE (reference sequence). The CDR3 loop reads CASSLDPGMNIQYF. Here the CDR3 DNA reads TGTGCCAGCAGCTTGGATCCAGGGATGAACATTCAGTACTTC.

V usage is TRBV18 and J usage is TRBJ2-3, with 12 bases identical to TRBD2. Germline lookup yields CDR1 KGHSH and CDR2 LQKENI. This CDR3 has 15 residues. J was trimmed by 5 bases and V by 0 bases; bases with no gene match: 0. CDR3 loop: CASSPPGLAGDTQYF. The CDR3 nucleotides read TGTGCCAGCTCACCACCGGGACTAGCGGGAGATACGCAGTATTTT.

With respect to this clone: Relative to the germline gene, one junction end is altered; a read error may explain this. The CDR3 sequence is CVSSLGVSGGQYEQYF. CDR3 nucleotides: TGTGTCAGCAGCTTGGGGGTTAGCGGGGGTCAGTACGAGCAGTACTTC. The chain links TRBV13 to TRBJ2-7, with 9 bases identical to TRBD2. This CDR3 has 16 amino acids. The germline gives CDR1 PRHDT, CDR2 FYEKMQ (reference sequence).

In its sample, this clone was seen a few times. The chain links TRBV9 to TRBJ1-3; unclear D gene. The CDR3 runs to 16 residues. V lost 0 bases and J lost 0, with 10 bases in between. Germline assignment: CDR1 SGDLS and CDR2 YYNGEE. The CDR3 sequence: CASSVATPGSGNTIYF. CDR3 DNA sequence: TGTGCCAGCAGCGTAGCTACCCCGGGCTCTGGAAACACCATATATTTT.

This clone was seen only a few times. The CDR3 bases are TGTGCCAGCAGCGTGCTGGGACAGGTGGATGAAAAACTGTTTTTT. Protein product: CASSVLGQVDEKLFF. The J gene is TRBJ1-4, the V gene TRBV7-8, with 8 nucleotides matching TRBD1. The V segment lost 5 bases and the J segment 6 bases; nucleotides outside the gene matches: 8. The CDR3 runs to 15 residues. The germline gives CDR1 SGHVS, CDR2 FQNEAQ.

This chain uses TRBV10-3 with TRBJ2-7, with 10 bases identical to TRBD1. The V gene's germline CDR1 is ENHRY and CDR2 SYGVKD. The V segment lost 0 bases and the J segment 4 bases; nucleotides outside the gene matches: 9. The CDR3 consists of 17 residues. The CDR3 reads CAISESRLGTGAYEQYF. The CDR3 DNA reads as TGTGCCATCAGTGAGTCACGGCTTGGGACAGGGGCTTACGAGCAGTACTTC.

This clone has a single count. V and J are TRBV7-7 and TRBJ2-5; tentatively, D is TRBD2 (5 bases). Trimming took off 0 bases at V and 4 bases at J, with 12 bases between the two ends. CDR1 and CDR2 from the germline V gene are SSHAT and FNYEAQ (reference sequence). The CDR3 is made up of 15 amino acids. Written as DNA, the CDR3 is TGTGCCAGCAGCTTAGCCAGGACTGGGGTAGAGACCCAGTACTTC. It is translated as CASSLARTGVETQYF.

The chain is built from TRBV13 and TRBJ2-5; D might be TRBD2 (6 bases). This CDR3 has 15 amino acids. V was cut by 3 bases and J by 1 base, with 12 bases left in between. CDR1 and CDR2 from the germline V gene are PRHDT and FYEKMQ (reference sequence). CDR3 loop: CASSFAGLTQETQYF. CDR3 DNA: TGTGCCAGCAGCTTTGCGGGGCTAACCCAAGAGACCCAGTACTTC.

The chain links TRBV29-1 to TRBJ2-5, with TRBD1 as a possible D gene (6 bases). The J call is doubtful: the DNA matches TRBJ2-7 better. The CDR3 spans 14 residues. In germline, CDR1 is SQVTM, CDR2 ANQGSEA. The CDR3 nucleotides read TGCAGCGTTGCCCACCAGGGGAGAACCTACGAGCAGTACTTC. Translating it yields CSVAHQGRTYEQYF.

The chain joins TRBV28 to TRBJ2-5, with 10 bases matching TRBD2. The ends lost 8 bases at V and 5 bases at J; junction bases unmatched: 5. Germline CDR1 reads MDHEN; CDR2 reads SYDVKM. The CDR3 spans 13 residues. The DNA of the CDR3 is TGTGCCAGCGAAGCGGGAGGGATGGAGACCCAGTACTTC. Translated, it gives CASEAGGMETQYF. The full variable domain, with the rest looked up from reference TRBV28 and TRBJ2-5, is DVKVTQSSRYLVKRTGEKVFLECVQDMDHENMFWYRQDPGLGLRLIYFSYDVKMKEKGDIPEGYSVSREKKERFSLILESASTNQTSMYLCASEAGGMETQYFGPGTRLLVL.

The rearrangement uses TRBV7-2 and TRBJ1-5, with D perhaps TRBD1 (5 bases). The CDR3 covers 17 residues. V was cut by 3 bases and J by 3 bases, with 18 bases left in between. Germline V gives CDR1 SGHTA, CDR2 FQGNSA. The CDR3 DNA sequence: TGTGCCAGCAGCTTGCGACAGCCACTTGGGGCCAATCAGCCCCAGCATTTT. Translation gives CASSLRQPLGANQPQHF. Full variable domain (missing parts from reference TRBV7-2 and TRBJ1-5): GAGVSQSPSNKVTEKGKDVELRCDPISGHTALYWYRQSLGQGLEFLIYFQGNSAPDKSGLPSDRFSAERTGGSVSTLTIQRTQQEDSAVYLCASSLRQPLGANQPQHFGDGTRLSIL.

The chain joins TRBV6-5 to TRBJ2-3; tentatively, D is TRBD2 (7 bases). This CDR3 spans 16 amino acids. Germline CDR1 is MNHEY and CDR2 is SVGAGI. The ends were cut back, 4 bases at V and 1 base at J, with 15 bases in the middle. CDR3 sequence (DNA): TGTGCCAGCAGTTCTCCCGGGGGGCCTGGCACAGATACGCAGTATTTT. Translating it yields CASSSPGGPGTDTQYF.

The V gene is TRBV15, the J gene TRBJ1-2; possibly TRBD1 for D (5 bases). The V and J ends lost 0 bases and 8 bases respectively, with 13 bases between them. CDR1 and CDR2 from the germline V gene are LNHNV and YYDKDF (reference sequence). There are 14 residues in the CDR3. CDR3 amino acids: CATSREVAGSGYTF. The CDR3 DNA follows: TGTGCCACCAGCAGAGAAGTGGCAGGGTCCGGCTACACCTTC.

The chain combines TRBV28 with TRBJ2-2, with D perhaps matching TRBD2 (6 bases). The ends were cut back, 2 bases at V and 3 bases at J, with 13 bases in the middle. The CDR3 runs 16 residues. Germline CDR1 reads MDHEN; CDR2 reads SYDVKM. The CDR3 coding sequence is TGTGCCAGCAGTTTAATAGCGGAGGGTGACACCGGGGAGCTGTTTTTT. It translates to CASSLIAEGDTGELFF.

The gene calls are TRBV5-7 and TRBJ1-3; 7 nucleotides align to TRBD1. TRBV5-7 is given ORF status, its function remaining uncertain. The CDR3 has 16 residues. With V trimmed by 4 bases and J by 0 bases, 7 bases remained unmatched. The CDR3 loop is CASSPLTGYSGNTIYF. The CDR3 DNA sequence: TGTGCCAGCAGCCCTTTGACAGGGTACTCTGGAAACACCATATATTTT.

This clone was recorded a few times. CDR3: CASQGSTEAFF. CDR3 bases: TGTGCCAGCCAGGGTAGCACTGAAGCTTTCTTT. The chain uses TRBV6-5 and TRBJ1-1; D perhaps matches TRBD1 (5 bases). The V end lost 8 bases, the J end lost 4 bases, and 8 bases lay between the germline ends. CDR3 length equals 11 residues. Germline V gene lookup returns CDR1 MNHEY and CDR2 SVGAGI.

In its sample, this clone was seen once. The chain uses TRBV2 and TRBJ2-5; 11 nucleotides align to TRBD2. The J segment lost 1 base and the V segment lost 6 bases, leaving 13 bases of the junction unmatched. The CDR3 contains 18 residues. The germline V gene encodes CDR1 SNHLY and CDR2 FYNNEI. This CDR3 reads CASRALRLAGGSQETQYF. The CDR3 coding sequence is TGTGCCAGCAGGGCCCTCAGGCTAGCGGGGGGTTCCCAAGAGACCCAGTACTTC.

The rearrangement uses TRBV2 and TRBJ2-5, with D possibly TRBD2 on 6 matching bases. The J call may be incorrect, as the DNA end agrees better with TRBJ2-7. The CDR3 is made up of 15 amino acids. Per the germline V gene, CDR1 is SNHLY and CDR2 is FYNNEI. The CDR3 spells CASGGGEHPNYEQYF. The DNA for the CDR3 is TGTGCCAGCGGCGGAGGGGAGCATCCAAACTACGAGCAGTACTTC.